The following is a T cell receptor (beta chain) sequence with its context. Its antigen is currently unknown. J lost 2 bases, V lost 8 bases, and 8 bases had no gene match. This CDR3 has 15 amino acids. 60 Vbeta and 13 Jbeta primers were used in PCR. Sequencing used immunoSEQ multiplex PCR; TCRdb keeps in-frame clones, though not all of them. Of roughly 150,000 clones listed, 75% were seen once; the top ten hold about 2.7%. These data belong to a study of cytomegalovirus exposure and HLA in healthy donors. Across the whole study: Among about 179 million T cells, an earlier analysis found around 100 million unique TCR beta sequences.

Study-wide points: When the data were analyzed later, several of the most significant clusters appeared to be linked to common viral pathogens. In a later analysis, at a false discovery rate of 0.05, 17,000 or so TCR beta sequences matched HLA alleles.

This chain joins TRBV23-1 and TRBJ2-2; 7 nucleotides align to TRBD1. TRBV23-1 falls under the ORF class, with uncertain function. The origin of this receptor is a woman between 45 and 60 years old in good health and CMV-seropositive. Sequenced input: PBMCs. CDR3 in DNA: TGCGCCAGCGTCCGACGACAGGGAAACACCGGGGAGCTGTTTTTT. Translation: CASVRRQGNTGELFF.